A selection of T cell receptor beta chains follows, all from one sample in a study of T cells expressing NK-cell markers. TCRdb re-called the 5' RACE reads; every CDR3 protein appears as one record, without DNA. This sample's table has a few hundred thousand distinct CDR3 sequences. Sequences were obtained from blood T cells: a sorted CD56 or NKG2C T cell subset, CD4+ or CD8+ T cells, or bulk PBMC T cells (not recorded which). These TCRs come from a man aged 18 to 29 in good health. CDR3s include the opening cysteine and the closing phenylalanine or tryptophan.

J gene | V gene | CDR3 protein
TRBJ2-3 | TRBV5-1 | CASSPSGTEDTQYF
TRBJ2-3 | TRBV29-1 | CSVPSVDTQYF
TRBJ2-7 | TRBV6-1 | CASRSSGDFTYEQYF
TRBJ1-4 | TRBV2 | CASSIQGGKLFF
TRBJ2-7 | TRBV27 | CASRLGTLPYEQYF
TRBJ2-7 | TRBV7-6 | CASSYLGAGMGSYEQYF
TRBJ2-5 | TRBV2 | CASSDSFKETQYF
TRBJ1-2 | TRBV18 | CASSPRQGTGYTF
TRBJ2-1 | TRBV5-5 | CASSSGQGRIGYNEQFF
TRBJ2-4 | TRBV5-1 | CASSLAGSNIQYF
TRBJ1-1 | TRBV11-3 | CASSMGQRIEAFF
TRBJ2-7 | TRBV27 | CASSRWQGANEQYF
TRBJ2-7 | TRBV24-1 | CATSDKRSGIGDGEQYF
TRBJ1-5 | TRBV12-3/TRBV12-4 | CASSSRLNQPQHF
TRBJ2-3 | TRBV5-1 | CASNAGGYTDTQYF
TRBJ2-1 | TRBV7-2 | CASSRGTEQFF
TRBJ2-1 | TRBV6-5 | CASSYGIGLAGHNEQFF
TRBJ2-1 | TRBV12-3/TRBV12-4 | CASSLVPGMDEQFF
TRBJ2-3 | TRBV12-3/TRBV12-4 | CASRGTSGRSFRVDTQYF
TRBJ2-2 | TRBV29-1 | CSARAGVLGELFF
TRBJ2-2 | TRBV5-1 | CASSPLAGGVATGELFF
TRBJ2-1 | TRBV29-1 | CSVSPGPGPSSTSSSYNEQFF
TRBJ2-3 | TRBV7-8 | CASSLVGGRAGNTQYF
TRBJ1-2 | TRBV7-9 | CASSFPQIPSGYTF
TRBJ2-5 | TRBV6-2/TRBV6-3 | CASSFRGLLQETQYF
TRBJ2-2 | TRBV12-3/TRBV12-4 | CASNLGLAGSGELFF
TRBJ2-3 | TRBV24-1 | CATSEWPITDTQYF
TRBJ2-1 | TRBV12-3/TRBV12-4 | CASSPDATSYNEQFF
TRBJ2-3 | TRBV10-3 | CAISELEGFRDTQYF
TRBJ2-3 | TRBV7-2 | CASSLSPGGRRTDTQYF
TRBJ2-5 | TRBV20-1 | CSARVPSLPETQYF
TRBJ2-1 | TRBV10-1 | CASSTGGPGWEQFF
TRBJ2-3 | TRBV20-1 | CSTKGDTRYTDTQYF
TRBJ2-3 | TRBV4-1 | CASSQVTGLTSTDTQYF
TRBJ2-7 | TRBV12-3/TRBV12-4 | CASTPAPNYEQYF
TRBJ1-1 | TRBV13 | CASSLSRRQGYTEAFF
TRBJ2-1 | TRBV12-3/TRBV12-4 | CASSLGTVYNEQFF
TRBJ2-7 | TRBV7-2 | CASSSSPGLAMVYF
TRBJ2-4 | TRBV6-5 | CASSYSPLRTGLAKNIQYF
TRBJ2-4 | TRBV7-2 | CASSLLLAGAKNIQYF
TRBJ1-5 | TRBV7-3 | CASSSKYWDIYSNQPQHF
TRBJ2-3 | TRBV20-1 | CSASRVSKGRDTQYF
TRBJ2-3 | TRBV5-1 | CASSLYRLRERVTDTQYF
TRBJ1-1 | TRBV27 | CASSLGHLGTEAFF
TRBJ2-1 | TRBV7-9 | CASSPALGPYLREQFF
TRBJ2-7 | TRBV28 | CASSLGALNYEQYF
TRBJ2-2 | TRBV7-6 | CASSLLLTRGQGGGGELFF
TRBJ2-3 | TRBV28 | CASSWRTGTTDTQYF
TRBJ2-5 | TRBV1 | CTSSQECLYQETQYF
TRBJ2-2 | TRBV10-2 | CALRSAGGTSFTGELFF
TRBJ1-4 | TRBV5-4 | CASSFGGLEKLFF
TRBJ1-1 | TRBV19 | CASRQNAAEAFF